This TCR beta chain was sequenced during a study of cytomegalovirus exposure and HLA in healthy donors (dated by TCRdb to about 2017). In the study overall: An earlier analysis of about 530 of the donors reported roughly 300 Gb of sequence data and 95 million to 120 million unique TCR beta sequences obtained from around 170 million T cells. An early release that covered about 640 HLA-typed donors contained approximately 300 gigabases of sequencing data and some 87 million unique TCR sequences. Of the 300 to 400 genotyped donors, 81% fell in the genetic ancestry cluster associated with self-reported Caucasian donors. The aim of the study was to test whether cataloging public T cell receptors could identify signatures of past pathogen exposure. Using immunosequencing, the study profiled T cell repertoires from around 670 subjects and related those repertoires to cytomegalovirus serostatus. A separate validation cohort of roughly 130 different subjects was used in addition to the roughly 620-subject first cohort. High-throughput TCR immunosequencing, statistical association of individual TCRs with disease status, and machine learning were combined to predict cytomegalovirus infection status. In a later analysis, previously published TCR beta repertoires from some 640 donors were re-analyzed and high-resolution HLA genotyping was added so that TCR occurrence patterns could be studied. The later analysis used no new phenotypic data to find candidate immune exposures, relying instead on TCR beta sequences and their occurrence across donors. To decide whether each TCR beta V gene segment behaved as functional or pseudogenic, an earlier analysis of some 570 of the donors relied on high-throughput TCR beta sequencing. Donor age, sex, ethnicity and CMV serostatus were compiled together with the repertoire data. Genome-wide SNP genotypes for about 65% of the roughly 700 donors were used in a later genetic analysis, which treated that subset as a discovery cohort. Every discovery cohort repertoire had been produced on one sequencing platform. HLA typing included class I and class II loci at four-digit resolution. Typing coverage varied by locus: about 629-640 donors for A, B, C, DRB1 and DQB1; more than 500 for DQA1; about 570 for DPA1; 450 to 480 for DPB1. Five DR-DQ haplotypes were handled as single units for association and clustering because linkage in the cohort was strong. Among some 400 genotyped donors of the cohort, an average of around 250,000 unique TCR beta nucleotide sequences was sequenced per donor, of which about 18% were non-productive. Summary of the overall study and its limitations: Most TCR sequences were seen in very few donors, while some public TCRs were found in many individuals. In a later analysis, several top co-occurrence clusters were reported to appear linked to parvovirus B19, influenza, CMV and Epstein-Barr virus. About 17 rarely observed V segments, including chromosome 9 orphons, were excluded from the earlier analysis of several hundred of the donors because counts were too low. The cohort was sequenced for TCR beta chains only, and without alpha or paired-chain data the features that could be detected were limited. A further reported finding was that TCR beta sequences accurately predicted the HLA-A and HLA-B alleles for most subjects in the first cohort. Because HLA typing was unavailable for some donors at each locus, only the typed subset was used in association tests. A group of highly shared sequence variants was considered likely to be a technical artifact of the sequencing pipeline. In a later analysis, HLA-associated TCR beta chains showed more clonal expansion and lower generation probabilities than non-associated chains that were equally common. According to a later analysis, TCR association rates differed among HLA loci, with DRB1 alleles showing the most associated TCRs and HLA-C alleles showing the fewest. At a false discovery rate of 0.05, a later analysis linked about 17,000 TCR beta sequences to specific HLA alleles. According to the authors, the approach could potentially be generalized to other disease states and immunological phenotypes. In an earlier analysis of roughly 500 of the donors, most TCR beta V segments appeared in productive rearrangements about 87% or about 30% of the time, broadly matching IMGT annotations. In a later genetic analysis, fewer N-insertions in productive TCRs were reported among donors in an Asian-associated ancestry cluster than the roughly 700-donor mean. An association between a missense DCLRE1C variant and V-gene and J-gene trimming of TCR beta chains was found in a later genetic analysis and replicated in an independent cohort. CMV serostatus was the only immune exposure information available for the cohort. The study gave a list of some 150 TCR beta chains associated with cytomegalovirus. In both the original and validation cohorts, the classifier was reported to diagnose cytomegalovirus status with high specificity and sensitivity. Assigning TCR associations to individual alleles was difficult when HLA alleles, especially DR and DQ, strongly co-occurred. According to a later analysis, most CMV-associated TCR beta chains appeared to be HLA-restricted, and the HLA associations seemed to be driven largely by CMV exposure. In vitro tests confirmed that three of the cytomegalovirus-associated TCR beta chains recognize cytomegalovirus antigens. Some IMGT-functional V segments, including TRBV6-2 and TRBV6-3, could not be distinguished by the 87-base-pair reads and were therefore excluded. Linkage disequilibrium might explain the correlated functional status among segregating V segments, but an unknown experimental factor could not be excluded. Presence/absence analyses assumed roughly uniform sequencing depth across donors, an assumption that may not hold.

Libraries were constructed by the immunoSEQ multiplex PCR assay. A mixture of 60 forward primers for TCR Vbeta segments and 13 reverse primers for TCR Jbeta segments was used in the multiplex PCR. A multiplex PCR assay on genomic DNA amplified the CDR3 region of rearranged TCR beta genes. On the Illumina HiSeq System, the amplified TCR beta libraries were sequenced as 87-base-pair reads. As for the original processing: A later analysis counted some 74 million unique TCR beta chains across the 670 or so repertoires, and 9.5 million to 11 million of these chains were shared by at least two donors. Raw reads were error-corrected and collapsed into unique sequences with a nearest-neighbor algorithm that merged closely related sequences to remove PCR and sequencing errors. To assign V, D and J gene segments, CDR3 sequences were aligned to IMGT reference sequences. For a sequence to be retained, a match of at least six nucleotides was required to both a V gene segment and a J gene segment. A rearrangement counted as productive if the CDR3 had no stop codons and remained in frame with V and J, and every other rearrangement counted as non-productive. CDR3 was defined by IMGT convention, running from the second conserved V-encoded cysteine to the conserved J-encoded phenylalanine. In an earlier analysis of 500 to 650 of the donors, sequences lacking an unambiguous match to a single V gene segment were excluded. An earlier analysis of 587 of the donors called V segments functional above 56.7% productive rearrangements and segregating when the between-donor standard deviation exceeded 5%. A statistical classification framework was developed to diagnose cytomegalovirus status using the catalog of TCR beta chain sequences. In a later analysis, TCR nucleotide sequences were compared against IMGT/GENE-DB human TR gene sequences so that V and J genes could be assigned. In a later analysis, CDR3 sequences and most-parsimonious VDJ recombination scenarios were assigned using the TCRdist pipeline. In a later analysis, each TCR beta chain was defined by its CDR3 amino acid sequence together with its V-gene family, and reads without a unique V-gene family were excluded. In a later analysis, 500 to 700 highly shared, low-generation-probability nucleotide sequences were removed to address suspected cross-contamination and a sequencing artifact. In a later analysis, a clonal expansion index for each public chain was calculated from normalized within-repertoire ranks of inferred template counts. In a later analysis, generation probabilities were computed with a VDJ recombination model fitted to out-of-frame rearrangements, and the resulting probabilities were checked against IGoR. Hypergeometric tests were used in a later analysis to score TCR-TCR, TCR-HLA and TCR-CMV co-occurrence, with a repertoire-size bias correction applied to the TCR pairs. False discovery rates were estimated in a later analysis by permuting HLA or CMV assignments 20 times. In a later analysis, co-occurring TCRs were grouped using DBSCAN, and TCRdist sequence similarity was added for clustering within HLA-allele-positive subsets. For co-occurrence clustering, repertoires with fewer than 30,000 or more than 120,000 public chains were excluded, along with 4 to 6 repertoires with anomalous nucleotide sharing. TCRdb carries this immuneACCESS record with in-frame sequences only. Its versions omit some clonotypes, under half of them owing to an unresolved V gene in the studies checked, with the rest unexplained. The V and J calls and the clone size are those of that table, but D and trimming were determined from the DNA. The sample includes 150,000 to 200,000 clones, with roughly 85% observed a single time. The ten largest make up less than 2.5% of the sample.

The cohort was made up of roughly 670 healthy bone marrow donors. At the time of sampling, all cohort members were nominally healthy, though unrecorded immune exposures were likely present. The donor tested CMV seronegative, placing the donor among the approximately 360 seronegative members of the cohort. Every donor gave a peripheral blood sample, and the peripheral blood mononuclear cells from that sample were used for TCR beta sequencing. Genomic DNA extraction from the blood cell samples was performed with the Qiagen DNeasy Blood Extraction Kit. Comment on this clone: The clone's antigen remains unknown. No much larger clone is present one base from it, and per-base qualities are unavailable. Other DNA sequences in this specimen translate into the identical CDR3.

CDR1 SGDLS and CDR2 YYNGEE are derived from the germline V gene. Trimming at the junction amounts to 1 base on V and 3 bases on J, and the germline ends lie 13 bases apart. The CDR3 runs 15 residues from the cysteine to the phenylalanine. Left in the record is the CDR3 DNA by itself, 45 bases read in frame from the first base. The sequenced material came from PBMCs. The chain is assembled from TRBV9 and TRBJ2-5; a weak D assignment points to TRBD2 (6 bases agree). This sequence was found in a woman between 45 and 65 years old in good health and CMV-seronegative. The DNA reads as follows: TGTGCCAGCAGCGTATACGGGAGACGGGAAGAGACCCAGTACTTC. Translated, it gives CASSVYGRREETQYF.